The clone carrying this T cell receptor (beta chain) was detected only a few times. Germline CDR1 reads SGHDN; CDR2 reads FVKESK. V was trimmed by 0 bases and J by 6 bases, leaving 11 bases between them. The CDR3 consists of 14 residues. The data are from a study of memory CD4+ T cells and cytomegalovirus serostatus. TCRdb's copy holds only in-frame clones and misses some; the assay was immunoSEQ multiplex PCR. The data contain approximately 70,000 clones, 60% to 85% of them singletons. Single viable CD3+CD4+CD8-CD45RO+ cells were sorted as the memory CD4+ T cells. Total CD4+ T cells were enriched by CD4 positive selection.

The TCR was taken from an adult in good health and CMV-seropositive. The chain couples TRBV14 to TRBJ2-5, with TRBD1 as a possible D gene (5 bases). Sequences were obtained from memory CD4+ T cells from blood. The CDR3 here is CASSQETERKTQYF. The DNA of the CDR3 is TGTGCCAGCAGCCAAGAGACAGAACGAAAGACCCAGTACTTC.